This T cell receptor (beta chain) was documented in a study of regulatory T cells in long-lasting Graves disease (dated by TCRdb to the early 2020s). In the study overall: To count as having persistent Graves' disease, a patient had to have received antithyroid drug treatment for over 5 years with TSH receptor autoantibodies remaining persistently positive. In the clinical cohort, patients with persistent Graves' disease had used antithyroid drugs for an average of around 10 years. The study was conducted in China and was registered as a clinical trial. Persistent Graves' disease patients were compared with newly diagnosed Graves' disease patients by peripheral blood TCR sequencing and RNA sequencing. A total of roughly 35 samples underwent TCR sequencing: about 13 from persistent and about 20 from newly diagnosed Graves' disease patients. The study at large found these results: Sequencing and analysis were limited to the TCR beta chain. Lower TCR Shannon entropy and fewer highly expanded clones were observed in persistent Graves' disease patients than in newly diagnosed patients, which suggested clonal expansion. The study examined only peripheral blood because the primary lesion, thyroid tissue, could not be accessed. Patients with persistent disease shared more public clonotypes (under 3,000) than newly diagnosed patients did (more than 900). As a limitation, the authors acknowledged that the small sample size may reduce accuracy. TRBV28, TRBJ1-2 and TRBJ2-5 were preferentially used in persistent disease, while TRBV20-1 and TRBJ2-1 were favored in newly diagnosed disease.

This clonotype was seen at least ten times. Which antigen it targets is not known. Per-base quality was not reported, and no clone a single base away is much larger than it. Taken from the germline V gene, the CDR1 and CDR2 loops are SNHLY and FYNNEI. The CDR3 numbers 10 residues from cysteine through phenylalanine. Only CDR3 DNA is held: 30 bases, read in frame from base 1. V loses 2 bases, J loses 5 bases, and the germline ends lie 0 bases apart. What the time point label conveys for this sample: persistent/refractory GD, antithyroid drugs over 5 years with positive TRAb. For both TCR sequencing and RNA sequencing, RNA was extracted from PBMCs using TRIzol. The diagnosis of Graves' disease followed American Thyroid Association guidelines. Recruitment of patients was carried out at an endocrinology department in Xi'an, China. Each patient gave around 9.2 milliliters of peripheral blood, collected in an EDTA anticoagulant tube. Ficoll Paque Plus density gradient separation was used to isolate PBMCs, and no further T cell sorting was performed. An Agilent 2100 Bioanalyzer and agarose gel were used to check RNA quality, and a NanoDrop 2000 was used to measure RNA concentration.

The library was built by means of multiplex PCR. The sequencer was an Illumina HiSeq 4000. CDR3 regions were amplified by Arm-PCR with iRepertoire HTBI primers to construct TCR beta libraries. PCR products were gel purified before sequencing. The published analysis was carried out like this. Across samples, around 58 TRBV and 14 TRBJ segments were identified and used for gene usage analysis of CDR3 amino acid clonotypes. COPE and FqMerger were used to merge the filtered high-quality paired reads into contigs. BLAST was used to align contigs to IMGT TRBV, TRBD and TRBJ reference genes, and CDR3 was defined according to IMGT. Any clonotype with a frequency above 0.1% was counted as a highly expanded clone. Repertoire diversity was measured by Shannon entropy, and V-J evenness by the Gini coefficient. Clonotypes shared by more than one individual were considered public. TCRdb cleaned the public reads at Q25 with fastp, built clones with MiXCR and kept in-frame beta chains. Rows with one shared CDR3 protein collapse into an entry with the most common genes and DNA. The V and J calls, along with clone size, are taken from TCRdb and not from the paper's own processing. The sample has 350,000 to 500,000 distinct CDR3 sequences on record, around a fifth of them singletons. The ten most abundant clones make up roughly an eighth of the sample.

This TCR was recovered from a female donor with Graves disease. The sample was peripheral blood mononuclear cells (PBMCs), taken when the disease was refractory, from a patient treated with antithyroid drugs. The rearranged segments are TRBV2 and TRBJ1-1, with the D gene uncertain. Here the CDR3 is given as CASSETEAFF. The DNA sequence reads TGTGCCAGCAGTGAAACTGAAGCTTTCTTT.